A selection of T cell receptor beta chains follows, all from one sample in a study of T-cell memory formation after mild COVID-19. One entry per CDR3 protein, called by TCRdb with MiXCR from the 5' RACE reads. The sample has fewer than 650,000 distinct CDR3 sequences; about 18% are singletons. Sequencing was done on a sample of PBMCs or a T cell subset sorted from them (not recorded which). The receptors were gathered from an adult woman who had mild COVID-19 (a few samples of this study predate the infection). Cell type and time point are not known. Each CDR3 is given with its conserved first and last residue.

J: TRBJ1-5
V: TRBV7-9
CDR3: CASSLVGTNSNQPQHF

J: TRBJ2-7
V: TRBV4-1
CDR3: CASSQDFNRFYEQYF

J: TRBJ2-3
V: TRBV24-1
CDR3: CATSDLRTSGSTDTQYF

J: TRBJ2-1
V: TRBV9
CDR3: CASSLHPGLAGDEQFF

J: TRBJ2-1
V: TRBV12-3/TRBV12-4
CDR3: CASSLGGNHNEQFF

J: TRBJ2-5
V: TRBV3-1
CDR3: CASRSASGGPYQETQYF

J: TRBJ2-1
V: TRBV2
CDR3: CASRDYYNEQFF

J: TRBJ2-1
V: TRBV7-2
CDR3: CASSSKREDYNEQFF

J: TRBJ2-7
V: TRBV7-2
CDR3: CASSPTHTSPYEQYF

J: TRBJ2-2
V: TRBV7-2
CDR3: CASSSGQGGTGELFF

J: TRBJ2-1
V: TRBV27
CDR3: CASSLASGSDEQFF

J: TRBJ2-7
V: TRBV14
CDR3: CASSQPAGTGKSSYEQYF

J: TRBJ2-7
V: TRBV5-4
CDR3: CASSLPKQDEQYF

J: TRBJ1-2
V: TRBV6-5
CDR3: CASSGTFFYGYTF

J: TRBJ1-6
V: TRBV5-6
CDR3: CASSFRQPDSPLHF

J: TRBJ2-7
V: TRBV21-1
CDR3: CASSKREEQYF

J: TRBJ1-2
V: TRBV20-1
CDR3: CSASIRVGYTF

J: TRBJ2-3
V: TRBV5-5
CDR3: CASSLGTGWGTDTQYF

J: TRBJ1-5
V: TRBV15
CDR3: CATSTGGTWNQPQHF

J: TRBJ2-1
V: TRBV6-2/TRBV6-3
CDR3: CASSQGLADYNEQFF

J: TRBJ2-2
V: TRBV12-3/TRBV12-4
CDR3: CASSHTLGSGTGELFF

J: TRBJ2-1
V: TRBV5-1
CDR3: CASSSIAGGWNNEQFF

J: TRBJ1-1
V: TRBV14
CDR3: CASSQDGTRTEAFF

J: TRBJ1-6
V: TRBV5-1
CDR3: CASSLGRGLNSPLHF

J: TRBJ2-7
V: TRBV6-2/TRBV6-3
CDR3: CASSPRGLSYEQYF

J: TRBJ2-5
V: TRBV4-1
CDR3: CASSNRGLQETQYF

J: TRBJ1-4
V: TRBV20-1
CDR3: CSARGEGGREKLFF

J: TRBJ1-4
V: TRBV7-2
CDR3: CASSLVRPRWSEKLFF

J: TRBJ2-2
V: TRBV7-6
CDR3: CASSLPGTSGMATGELFF

J: TRBJ2-1
V: TRBV7-3
CDR3: CASSPDTIEQFF

J: TRBJ1-1
V: TRBV18
CDR3: CASSPRFGMNTEAFF

J: TRBJ2-4
V: TRBV20-1
CDR3: CSAIAAGLPKNIQYF

J: TRBJ2-3
V: TRBV7-9
CDR3: CASSLARGSETQYF

J: TRBJ1-1
V: TRBV19
CDR3: CASSKYRGRVNTEAFF

J: TRBJ2-5
V: TRBV7-3
CDR3: CASSLQRKETQYF

J: TRBJ2-7
V: TRBV7-8
CDR3: CASSPGSHYEQYF

J: TRBJ2-1
V: TRBV7-2
CDR3: CASSLEADSLFSSYNEQFF

J: TRBJ2-1
V: TRBV18
CDR3: CASSPGLAGTGNEQFF

J: TRBJ1-2
V: TRBV4-3
CDR3: CASSQRTGWEYGYTF

J: TRBJ1-2
V: TRBV27
CDR3: CASSLSRGGGYGYTF

J: TRBJ2-1
V: TRBV24-1
CDR3: CATSEGLAYNEQFF

J: TRBJ2-1
V: TRBV5-1
CDR3: CDSSLDDRGQINEQFF

J: TRBJ1-1
V: TRBV5-1
CDR3: CASSYQGFATEAFF

J: TRBJ2-7
V: TRBV20-1
CDR3: CSASRDRVPTYEQYF

J: TRBJ1-5
V: TRBV4-1
CDR3: CASSQEGGTFNQPQHF

J: TRBJ2-7
V: TRBV4-3
CDR3: CASSYGQGETYEQYF

J: TRBJ2-1
V: TRBV10-3
CDR3: CAIRGTGSDYNEQFF

J: TRBJ2-5
V: TRBV15
CDR3: CATSRAGTVLGETQYF

J: TRBJ2-7
V: TRBV15
CDR3: CATSRDPGLAGGEQYF

J: TRBJ2-4
V: TRBV5-1
CDR3: CASSLGLAGGPAKNIQYF

J: TRBJ1-4
V: TRBV20-1
CDR3: CSAPGTGVKLFF

J: TRBJ2-7
V: TRBV15
CDR3: CATSRTSRHEQYF

J: TRBJ1-2
V: TRBV7-9
CDR3: CASSLEGVWGLANYGYTF

J: TRBJ2-7
V: TRBV10-3
CDR3: CAIRLRPTDSYEQYF

J: TRBJ2-7
V: TRBV4-3
CDR3: CASSQLRDGGYEQYF

J: TRBJ2-3
V: TRBV2
CDR3: CASSDNRLSTDTQYF

J: TRBJ1-4
V: TRBV12-3/TRBV12-4
CDR3: CASSPQGRVEKLFF

J: TRBJ1-1
V: TRBV2
CDR3: CASSQGQGPSEAFF

J: TRBJ1-1
V: TRBV29-1
CDR3: CSVLRRLNTEAFF

J: TRBJ2-7
V: TRBV7-9
CDR3: CASSLDQPGDEQYF